This T cell receptor (beta chain) is drawn from a study of blood T cell repertoires in COVID-19. In the original processing: How many nucleated cells were present was estimated from reference gene primer amplification. The data were produced by immunoSEQ multiplex PCR, yet TCRdb's version contains in-frame clones alone and is incomplete. V, J and clone size are taken as reported in that table, and D and trimming were inferred from the DNA itself. In the table there are some 400,000 clones, around 87% of which are singletons. The participants were between roughly 18 and 100 years old and came from some 23 US areas. Recovery among Cohort 3 donors was established by two negative PCRs, clearance, or symptom resolution. Deletions cut 2 bases from V and 1 base from J, with 11 bases between. Germline V gene data show CDR1 as KGHSH and CDR2 as LQKENI. The CDR3 sequence is 15 residues long.

Sequencing was performed on PBMCs or T cells enriched from blood (not recorded which). The TCR sequence derives from a man between 25 and 39 years old who had recovered from COVID-19. The chain employs TRBV18 and TRBJ1-1; no clear D gene. CDR3 coding DNA: TGTGCCAGCTCACCAATCGAGGGTACGAACACTGAAGCTTTCTTT. This encodes CASSPIEGTNTEAFF.